Described below is a single T cell receptor (beta chain) sequence and its context. A junction boundary mismatches the germline segment, possibly from a read error. How the authors handled the data: The authors estimated nucleated cell counts from reference gene primer amplification. The data were produced by immunoSEQ multiplex PCR, yet TCRdb's version contains in-frame clones alone and is incomplete. That table furnishes V, J and clone size, whereas the DNA furnished D and trimming. The table has 20,000 to 25,000 clones, 75% to 95% seen once; the top ten hold 7.4%. These data belong to a study of blood T cell repertoires in COVID-19. Study in general: Acute-phase and convalescent COVID-19 samples originated in the United States, Italy and Spain. The cDNA or gDNA used as material had been derived from T cells, B-cell-depleted T cells, or PBMCs.

Germline V gene lookup returns CDR1 LGHNA and CDR2 YSLEER. CDR3 length: 14 amino acids. Sequencing was carried out using peripheral blood. This sequence originates from a man aged 70-80 years with active COVID-19. The chain employs TRBV4-3 and TRBJ2-3, with 8 bases aligning to TRBD1. The CDR3 DNA follows: TGCGCCAGCTCCCGGACAGGGTCAACAGTTACGCAGTATTTT. This encodes CASSRTGSTVTQYF.